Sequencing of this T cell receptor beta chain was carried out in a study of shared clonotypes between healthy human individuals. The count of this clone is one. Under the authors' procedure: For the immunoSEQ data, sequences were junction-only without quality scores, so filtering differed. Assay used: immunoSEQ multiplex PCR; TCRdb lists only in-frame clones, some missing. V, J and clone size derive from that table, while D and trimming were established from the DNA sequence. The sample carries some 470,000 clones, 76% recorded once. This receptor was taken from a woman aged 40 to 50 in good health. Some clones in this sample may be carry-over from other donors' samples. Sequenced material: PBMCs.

DNA for the CDR3: TGTGCCAGCAGTGCCGCCCACCGGGAGTTCAGTGGCTACACCTTC. It encodes CASSAAHREFSGYTF. The chain combines TRBV2 with TRBJ1-2, with unresolved D. The V and J ends lost 4 bases and 7 bases respectively, with 19 bases between them. The CDR3 runs 15 residues. Per germline, CDR1 SNHLY and CDR2 FYNNEI.